Listed below are T cell receptor beta chains from one sample, sequenced in a study of blood T cells in healthy people across ages. TCRdb fed the 5' RACE reads into MiXCR, producing one record per CDR3 protein. The sample records approximately 800,000 distinct CDR3 sequences, roughly 60% being singletons. Sequencing was done on a sample of blood. The receptors originated from a man aged 30 to 45 in good health. The CDR3 runs from the conserved cysteine through the conserved F or W. The D gene is left open where the match is weak. A clone size is listed for some rows: how often the clone was seen (once, few, many), or a class if it is expanded.

v_call: TRBV7-9; j_call: TRBJ2-1; d_call: .; clone_size: .; cdr3_aa: CASSFRDEYNEQFF; cdr3_nt: TGTGCCAGCAGCTTTCGGGACGAATACAATGAGCAGTTCTTC
v_call: TRBV7-2; j_call: TRBJ2-2; d_call: .; clone_size: .; cdr3_aa: CASSLALESTGELFF; cdr3_nt: TGTGCCAGCAGCTTAGCGTTAGAGTCCACCGGGGAGCTGTTTTTT
v_call: TRBV4-2; j_call: TRBJ2-1; d_call: .; clone_size: few; cdr3_aa: CASSQEIGWRKFF; cdr3_nt: TGTGCCAGCAGCCAAGAAATTGGGTGGCGGAAGTTCTTC
v_call: TRBV28; j_call: TRBJ2-1; d_call: TRBD1; clone_size: .; cdr3_aa: CASSLLQGTGGYNEQFF; cdr3_nt: TGTGCCAGCAGTTTACTTCAGGGGACAGGGGGCTACAATGAGCAGTTCTTC
v_call: TRBV7-6; j_call: TRBJ2-7; d_call: TRBD2; clone_size: .; cdr3_aa: CASSLSGTNFYEQYF; cdr3_nt: TGTGCCAGCAGCTTAAGCGGGACTAATTTCTACGAGCAGTACTTC
v_call: TRBV7-8; j_call: TRBJ2-5; d_call: TRBD2; clone_size: .; cdr3_aa: CASSLVMAGVGWYQEETQYF; cdr3_nt: TGTGCCAGCAGCTTAGTAATGGCGGGGGTCGGGTGGTATCAGGAAGAGACCCAGTACTTC
v_call: TRBV15; j_call: TRBJ2-7; d_call: .; clone_size: few; cdr3_aa: CATSRAVLSSYEQYF; cdr3_nt: TGTGCCACCAGCAGAGCCGTTCTTAGCTCCTACGAGCAGTACTTC
v_call: TRBV7-9; j_call: TRBJ2-1; d_call: .; clone_size: .; cdr3_aa: CASRLDAGNNEQFF; cdr3_nt: TGTGCCAGCAGGTTAGACGCAGGTAACAATGAGCAGTTCTTC
v_call: TRBV5-1; j_call: TRBJ2-1; d_call: .; clone_size: .; cdr3_aa: CASSPERAIDNEQFF; cdr3_nt: TGCGCCAGCAGCCCCGAGCGTGCTATAGACAATGAGCAGTTCTTC
v_call: TRBV5-1; j_call: TRBJ2-3; d_call: .; clone_size: once; cdr3_aa: CASSLISGFTDTQYF; cdr3_nt: TGCGCCAGCAGCTTGATTAGCGGCTTCACAGATACGCAGTATTTT
v_call: TRBV7-2; j_call: TRBJ2-5; d_call: .; clone_size: few; cdr3_aa: CASSPSLASRETQYF; cdr3_nt: TGTGCCAGCAGCCCTAGCCTCGCCAGCAGGGAGACCCAGTACTTC
v_call: TRBV12-3/TRBV12-4; j_call: TRBJ2-1; d_call: .; clone_size: .; cdr3_aa: CASRIREVGYNEQFF; cdr3_nt: TGTGCCAGCAGAATAAGGGAGGTAGGGTACAATGAGCAGTTCTTC
v_call: TRBV20-1; j_call: TRBJ2-1; d_call: .; clone_size: .; cdr3_aa: CSASRGDLTYNEQFF; cdr3_nt: TGCAGTGCTAGTCGAGGCGACTTAACCTACAATGAGCAGTTCTTC
v_call: TRBV7-2; j_call: TRBJ2-5; d_call: .; clone_size: .; cdr3_aa: CASSQTGGASGEETQYF; cdr3_nt: TGTGCCAGCAGCCAAACAGGTGGTGCGTCAGGGGAAGAGACCCAGTACTTC
v_call: TRBV7-9; j_call: TRBJ2-7; d_call: .; clone_size: .; cdr3_aa: CASSSDREGSSYEQYF; cdr3_nt: TGTGCCAGCAGCTCCGACAGGGAGGGGAGCTCCTACGAGCAGTACTTC
v_call: TRBV7-7; j_call: TRBJ2-1; d_call: .; clone_size: few; cdr3_aa: CASSSTDSFGEQFF; cdr3_nt: TGTGCTAGCAGCTCAACCGATTCTTTCGGTGAGCAGTTCTTC
v_call: TRBV5-4; j_call: TRBJ2-1; d_call: TRBD2; clone_size: few; cdr3_aa: CASSPRVPLAGLNEQFF; cdr3_nt: TGTGCCAGCAGCCCCCGCGTACCACTAGCGGGACTCAATGAGCAGTTCTTC
v_call: TRBV20-1; j_call: TRBJ2-5; d_call: TRBD2; clone_size: .; cdr3_aa: CSAILIEASGGRREETQYF; cdr3_nt: TGCAGTGCCATCCTTATTGAGGCTAGCGGGGGTAGGAGGGAAGAGACCCAGTACTTC
v_call: TRBV12-3/TRBV12-4; j_call: TRBJ2-1; d_call: .; clone_size: .; cdr3_aa: CASSLSQVLGNEQFF; cdr3_nt: TGTGCCAGCAGCCTTAGCCAGGTTCTAGGGAATGAGCAGTTCTTC
v_call: TRBV24-1; j_call: TRBJ2-3; d_call: .; clone_size: .; cdr3_aa: CATRTGSTDTRYF; cdr3_nt: TGTGCCACCAGGACAGGTTCCACAGATACGCGGTATTTT
v_call: TRBV27; j_call: TRBJ2-5; d_call: TRBD2; clone_size: few; cdr3_aa: CASRIGTSGQETQYF; cdr3_nt: TGTGCCAGCAGGATAGGGACTAGCGGCCAAGAGACCCAGTACTTC
v_call: TRBV6-1; j_call: TRBJ2-1; d_call: TRBD2; clone_size: .; cdr3_aa: CASSLLAGDGGEQFF; cdr3_nt: TGTGCCAGCAGCCTCCTAGCGGGAGATGGTGGGGAGCAGTTCTTC
v_call: TRBV6-5; j_call: TRBJ1-2; d_call: .; clone_size: .; cdr3_aa: CASRTGSGGYGYTF; cdr3_nt: TGTGCCAGCAGGACAGGAAGCGGGGGCTATGGCTACACCTTC
v_call: TRBV7-8; j_call: TRBJ2-1; d_call: TRBD2; clone_size: few; cdr3_aa: CASSLYSTSGGESFF; cdr3_nt: TGTGCCAGCAGCTTATATTCGACTAGCGGGGGGGAATCGTTCTTC
v_call: TRBV29-1; j_call: TRBJ2-7; d_call: .; clone_size: .; cdr3_aa: CSASLGGPSRIGEQYF; cdr3_nt: TGCAGCGCCAGCTTGGGGGGTCCCAGCCGAATAGGCGAGCAGTACTTC
v_call: TRBV16; j_call: TRBJ1-2; d_call: .; clone_size: once; cdr3_aa: CASSQATDSIGYTF; cdr3_nt: TGTGCCAGCAGCCAAGCCACGGATTCCATTGGCTACACCTTC
v_call: TRBV20-1; j_call: TRBJ2-5; d_call: .; clone_size: few; cdr3_aa: CSARDWETQYF; cdr3_nt: TGCAGTGCTAGAGATTGGGAGACCCAGTACTTC
v_call: TRBV7-2; j_call: TRBJ2-3; d_call: .; clone_size: .; cdr3_aa: CASSLRASGWDTQYF; cdr3_nt: TGTGCCAGCAGCTTGAGGGCGAGCGGGTGGGATACGCAGTATTTT
v_call: TRBV6-1; j_call: TRBJ2-5; d_call: .; clone_size: .; cdr3_aa: CASSEVWGETQYF; cdr3_nt: TGTGCCAGCAGTGAAGTGTGGGGCGAGACCCAGTACTTC
v_call: TRBV20-1; j_call: TRBJ1-1; d_call: TRBD1; clone_size: .; cdr3_aa: CSARDRVGTMNTEAFF; cdr3_nt: TGCAGTGCTCGGGACAGGGTGGGCACTATGAACACTGAAGCTTTCTTT
v_call: TRBV5-1; j_call: TRBJ2-5; d_call: TRBD1; clone_size: .; cdr3_aa: CASSVGQGEETQYF; cdr3_nt: TGCGCCAGCAGCGTTGGACAGGGAGAAGAGACCCAGTACTTC
v_call: TRBV20-1; j_call: TRBJ2-1; d_call: TRBD2; clone_size: .; cdr3_aa: CSADSGSGLDEQFF; cdr3_nt: TGCAGTGCTGACAGCGGGAGCGGTCTCGATGAGCAGTTCTTC
v_call: TRBV12-3/TRBV12-4; j_call: TRBJ2-7; d_call: TRBD1; clone_size: .; cdr3_aa: CASSPGQGRPSSYEQYF; cdr3_nt: TGTGCCAGCAGCCCGGGACAGGGGCGGCCGAGCTCCTACGAGCAGTACTTC
v_call: TRBV20-1; j_call: TRBJ2-7; d_call: TRBD2; clone_size: .; cdr3_aa: CSAASGTSGILNEQYF; cdr3_nt: TGCAGTGCTGCAAGCGGGACTAGCGGGATTCTGAATGAGCAGTACTTC
v_call: TRBV15; j_call: TRBJ1-4; d_call: .; clone_size: .; cdr3_aa: CATSGDGLGLEKLFF; cdr3_nt: TGTGCCACCAGCGGAGATGGACTGGGACTTGAAAAACTGTTTTTT
v_call: TRBV20-1; j_call: TRBJ2-7; d_call: .; clone_size: many; cdr3_aa: CSARDGAIPGYEQYF; cdr3_nt: TGCAGTGCTAGAGATGGTGCCATACCGGGCTACGAGCAGTACTTC
v_call: TRBV9; j_call: TRBJ1-1; d_call: .; clone_size: .; cdr3_aa: CASSVDISGTEAFF; cdr3_nt: TGTGCCAGCAGCGTAGATATTTCGGGGACTGAAGCTTTCTTT
v_call: TRBV15; j_call: TRBJ2-1; d_call: .; clone_size: .; cdr3_aa: CATSSRRTSYNEQFF; cdr3_nt: TGTGCCACCAGCAGCCGACGGACCTCCTACAATGAGCAGTTCTTC
v_call: TRBV7-2; j_call: TRBJ2-1; d_call: .; clone_size: .; cdr3_aa: CASSLMLQRGSVNEQFF; cdr3_nt: TGTGCCAGCAGCTTAATGCTGCAACGAGGGTCTGTGAATGAGCAGTTCTTC
v_call: TRBV7-6; j_call: TRBJ2-7; d_call: TRBD1; clone_size: .; cdr3_aa: CASRIKHGTAYEQYF; cdr3_nt: TGTGCCAGCAGAATAAAACACGGGACAGCCTACGAGCAGTACTTC